Listed here are 28 T cell receptor beta chains from one sample, sequenced in a study of T cell responses to AZD1222 COVID-19 vaccine (dated by TCRdb to the early 2020s). The library was generated by the immunoSEQ multiplex PCR assay. What TCRdb holds here is the immuneACCESS table cut down to in-frame rearrangements. Part of the clones is not present; checked against another copy, under half of the missing clones reflect an unresolved V gene, and the others are unexplained. The sample table contains roughly 150,000 clones; only one count was recorded for roughly 91% of them. The ten top clones hold 4% to 5.5% of the sample. The sample's time point label, decoded: baseline before first vaccination. The specimen comprised peripheral blood, sampled on day 0 of AZD1222 vaccination. Receptor source: an adult in good health.

This rearrangement joins TRBV5-8 to TRBJ2-2; perhaps TRBD1 as D (5 bases). CDR1 and CDR2 (germline): SGHTS, YDEGEE. Trimming took off 4 bases at V and 6 bases at J, with 10 bases between the two ends. The CDR3 is 13 residues long. The CDR3: CASSPRVPGELFF. CDR3 nucleotide sequence: TGTGCCAGCAGCCCCAGGGTGCCCGGGGAGCTGTTTTTT. The whole variable domain, remainder taken from reference TRBV5-8 and TRBJ2-2, is EAGVTQSPTHLIKTRGQQATLRCSPISGHTSVYWYQQALGLGLQFLLWYDEGEERNRGNFPPRFSGRQFPNYSSELNVNALELEDSALYLCASSPRVPGELFFGEGSRLTVL.

The table lists this clone with a few counts. The chain recombines TRBV27 with TRBJ1-5; TRBD1 is a possible D gene (6 bases). CDR3 size: 14 residues. The V end was cut by 7 bases, the J end by 2 bases, with 12 bases between. Per the germline V gene, CDR1 is MNHEY and CDR2 is SMNVEV (reference sequence). CDR3 DNA: TGTGCCAGCAAGCTAAGACAGGGCAATCAGCCCCAGCATTTT. Its protein is CASKLRQGNQPQHF.

The chain joins TRBV4-3 to TRBJ2-2, with a weak D call TRBD1 (7 bases). The CDR3 is made up of 17 amino acids. The ends were cut back, 3 bases at V and 13 bases at J, with 27 bases in the middle. Germline V gene lookup returns CDR1 LGHNA and CDR2 YSLEER. The CDR3 sequence: CASSHTGALSGTGVLFF. The CDR3 region has the DNA TGCGCCAGCAGCCACACAGGGGCCCTTAGCGGCACGGGTGTGCTGTTTTTT.

The chain has TRBV14 and TRBJ2-7, with 10 bases that match TRBD2. V gave up 2 bases and J gave up 4 bases; unmatched junction bases: 20. The CDR3 is 20 amino acids. CDR1 is SGHDN and CDR2 is FVKESK in the germline V gene. The CDR3 DNA is TGTGCCAGCAGCCAATCCCGCTCCCTGTTTTCTAGCGGGAGTTGGTACGAGCAGTACTTC. Protein product: CASSQSRSLFSSGSWYEQYF.

The J gene is TRBJ1-5, the V gene TRBV7-9; D remains ambiguous. The CDR3 has 16 amino acids. Looked up from germline, CDR1 is SEHNR and CDR2 is FQNEAQ (reference sequence). V was clipped by 1 base and J by 3 bases, with 13 bases between them. This CDR3 reads CASSLGIGLPNQPQHF. CDR3 DNA sequence: TGTGCCAGCAGCTTAGGGATCGGGCTGCCCAATCAGCCCCAGCATTTT.

The chain joins TRBV15 to TRBJ1-6; D unresolved. This CDR3 contains 15 residues. Germline V gene data show CDR1 as LNHNV and CDR2 as YYDKDF (reference sequence). V lost 0 bases to trimming and J lost 9 bases, with 12 bases between them. In DNA, the CDR3 is TGTGCCACCAGCAGAGATAAGGTAGTCGGTTCACCCCTCCACTTT. Translation: CATSRDKVVGSPLHF.

The chain uses TRBV6-8 and TRBJ2-5, with D possibly being TRBD1 or TRBD2 (5 bases each). CDR3 length: 17 amino acids. V was trimmed by 2 bases and J by 4 bases, leaving 20 bases between them. Per germline, CDR1 MNHGY and CDR2 SAAAGT. As DNA, the CDR3 is TGTGCCAGCAGTTACACGGGGCTGATGTCATTAAGAGAGACCCAGTACTTC. Protein sequence: CASSYTGLMSLRETQYF.

The chain employs TRBV5-5 and TRBJ2-5; D tentatively fits TRBD1 or TRBD2 (5 bases each). CDR3 length: 13 amino acids. Trimming left V 3 bases short and J 2 bases short, with 8 bases between. Germline loops: CDR1 SGHKS, CDR2 YYEKEE (reference sequence). CDR3 residues: CASSWGRQETQYF. In DNA, the CDR3 is TGTGCCAGCAGCTGGGGACGTCAAGAGACCCAGTACTTC.

The chain has TRBV19 and TRBJ1-6, with TRBD1 as a possible D gene (6 bases). The CDR3 extends over 15 amino acids. Trimming removed 3 bases at V and 2 bases at J, with 8 bases between. Per the germline V gene, CDR1 is LNHDA and CDR2 is SQIVND (reference sequence). The CDR3 DNA follows: TGTGCCAGTAGTATTACAGGGACCTATAATTCACCCCTCCACTTT. Amino acid sequence: CASSITGTYNSPLHF.

This chain uses TRBV7-2 with TRBJ2-2; 11 bases are shared with TRBD2. CDR1 and CDR2 (germline): SGHTA, FQGNSA. The CDR3 loop spans 16 amino acids. The J segment lost 4 bases and the V segment lost 4 bases, leaving 5 bases of the junction unmatched. The chain's CDR3 is CASSSSGRWGTGELFF. DNA of the CDR3: TGTGCCAGCAGCTCTAGCGGGAGGTGGGGCACCGGGGAGCTGTTTTTT. The whole variable domain, remainder taken from reference TRBV7-2 and TRBJ2-2, is GAGVSQSPSNKVTEKGKDVELRCDPISGHTALYWYRQSLGQGLEFLIYFQGNSAPDKSGLPSDRFSAERTGGSVSTLTIQRTQQEDSAVYLCASSSSGRWGTGELFFGEGSRLTVL.

The chain recombines TRBV6-5 with TRBJ1-1; TRBD1 is a possible D gene (6 bases). Trimming left V 2 bases short and J 1 base short, with 11 bases between. The CDR3 has 15 residues. Germline values: CDR1 MNHEY, CDR2 SVGAGI. The CDR3: CASSYRGQRNTEAFF. In nucleotides, the CDR3 is TGTGCCAGCAGTTACAGAGGACAGCGGAACACTGAAGCTTTCTTT.

This rearrangement joins TRBV3-1 (or the pseudogene TRBV3-2) to TRBJ2-7, with D perhaps assigned TRBD1 or TRBD2 (5 bases each). Trimming took 1 base from V and 2 from J, leaving 9 bases between them. From germline, CDR1 is LGHDT and CDR2 YNNKEL (reference sequence). This CDR3 has 14 residues. This chain's CDR3 is CASSQGDGAYEQYF. The CDR3 nucleotides read TGTGCCAGCAGCCAAGGGGACGGAGCCTACGAGCAGTACTTC.

The chain combines TRBV4-3 with TRBJ1-5, with D uncertain. Germline-derived CDR1 and CDR2 are LGHNA and YSLEER. This CDR3 has 13 residues. The ends were cut back, 3 bases at V and 9 bases at J, with 12 bases in the middle. The CDR3 sequence is CASSQVKTGPQHF. In DNA, the CDR3 is TGCGCCAGCAGCCAGGTGAAAACGGGGCCCCAGCATTTT.

Here the CDR3 reads CASSLGQIGDYGYTF. In DNA, the CDR3 is TGTGCCAGCAGCTTAGGACAGATTGGGGACTATGGCTACACCTTC. V usage is TRBV7-2 and J usage is TRBJ1-2; D is possibly TRBD1 (5 bases). Trimming stripped 1 base from V and 3 bases from J, with 12 bases between. CDR1 SGHTA and CDR2 FQGNSA come from the germline V gene. CDR3 size: 15 residues.

V gene TRBV10-1 combines with J gene TRBJ1-6, with unresolved D. The length of the CDR3 is 13 residues. Trimming took off 0 bases at V and 8 bases at J, with 5 bases between the two ends. Germline V gives CDR1 WNHNN, CDR2 SYGVQD (reference sequence). This CDR3 is CASSESRDSPLHF. The CDR3, as DNA: TGCGCCAGCAGTGAGTCACGGGATTCACCCCTCCACTTT.

The gene calls are TRBV9 and TRBJ1-1, with 8 bases fitting TRBD1. Germline V lookup: CDR1 SGDLS, CDR2 YYNGEE. The CDR3 length is 14 residues. V was pared by 3 bases and J by 5 bases, with 6 bases of the junction left unmatched. The CDR3 loop is CASSETGGPTEAFF. The DNA of the CDR3 is TGTGCCAGCAGCGAAACAGGGGGTCCTACTGAAGCTTTCTTT. The variable domain in full, completed from reference TRBV9 and TRBJ1-1, reads DSGVTQTPKHLITATGQRVTLRCSPRSGDLSVYWYQQSLDQGLQFLIQYYNGEERAKGNILERFSAQQFPDLHSELNLSSLELGDSALYFCASSETGGPTEAFFGQGTRLTVV.

The J gene is TRBJ2-1, the V gene TRBV5-1; no clear D gene. Trimming removed 0 bases from V and 8 bases from J, with 12 bases in between. The germline V gene has CDR1 SGHRS and CDR2 YFSETQ. The CDR3 has 14 amino acids. The CDR3 region has the DNA TGCGCCAGCAGCTTGGGGCTAGATCTCTATGAGCAGTTCTTC. This translates into CASSLGLDLYEQFF.

The V call is TRBV2, the J call TRBJ2-3, with D perhaps TRBD2 (6 bases). CDR3 length: 14 amino acids. V lost 4 bases and J 0 bases, leaving 8 bases between the germline ends. Germline lookup yields CDR1 SNHLY and CDR2 FYNNEI. CDR3 bases: TGTGCCAGCAGTGTTCTAGCGAGCACAGATACGCAGTATTTT. Amino acid sequence: CASSVLASTDTQYF. Full variable domain (rest looked up from reference TRBV2 and TRBJ2-3): EPEVTQTPSHQVTQMGQEVILRCVPISNHLYFYWYRQILGQKVEFLVSFYNNEISEKSEIFDDQFSVERPDGSNFTLKIRSTKLEDSAMYFCASSVLASTDTQYFGPGTRLTVL.

The chain combines TRBV5-4 with TRBJ1-2; TRBD1 agrees at 7 bases. Germline CDR1 SGHNT, CDR2 YYREEE (reference sequence). Trimming removed 4 bases from V and 8 bases from J; junction bases left unmatched: 11. This CDR3 spans 14 amino acids. As DNA, the CDR3 is TGTGCCAGCAGCCTGCCACAGGGGAATCTCGGCTACACCTTC. Its translation is CASSLPQGNLGYTF.

The chain links TRBV9 to TRBJ2-1; 8 positions match TRBD2. The CDR3 covers 14 residues. J was trimmed by 8 bases and V by 0 bases; bases with no gene match: 4. Germline CDR1 reads SGDLS; CDR2 reads YYNGEE. The CDR3 sequence is CASSVEPGGDEQFF. The CDR3 bases are TGTGCCAGCAGCGTAGAACCCGGGGGGGATGAGCAGTTCTTC.

The chain joins TRBV10-1 to TRBJ2-3, with D possibly matching TRBD2 (6 bases). This CDR3 comprises 15 residues. Trimming cost V 5 bases and J 4 bases, with 16 bases left between them. From germline, CDR1 is WNHNN and CDR2 SYGVQD (reference sequence). The CDR3 coding sequence is TGCGCCAGCAGTCTAGGTGCGGGGCCCTCAGATACGCAGTATTTT. Its protein is CASSLGAGPSDTQYF.

The gene calls are TRBV7-9 and TRBJ1-6; 10 positions agree with TRBD1. Germline V gene sequence: CDR1 SEHNR, CDR2 FQNEAQ (reference sequence). CDR3 length: 17 amino acids. Germline trimming cut 5 bases from V and 8 bases from J; bases unmatched to any gene: 12. The CDR3 sequence is CASSIRGAGTGDSPLHF. Here the CDR3 DNA reads TGTGCCAGCAGCATACGAGGTGCTGGGACAGGGGATTCACCCCTCCACTTT.

This sequence joins TRBV6-2 or TRBV6-3 and TRBJ1-1; D call uncertain. This CDR3 comprises 11 residues. Trimming removed 5 bases from V and 1 base from J, with 2 bases in between. Germline CDR1 reads MNHEY; CDR2 reads SVGEGT. This CDR3 is CASSPNTEAFF. CDR3 DNA: TGTGCCAGCAGTCCGAACACTGAAGCTTTCTTT.

The chain uses TRBV5-4 and TRBJ1-2; 9 nucleotides agree with TRBD1. Looked up from germline, CDR1 is SGHNT and CDR2 is YYREEE (reference sequence). This CDR3 contains 14 residues. The V and J ends lost 0 bases and 7 bases, in that order; junction bases with no gene match: 4. CDR3 region: CASSLGQGVVGYTF. CDR3 bases: TGTGCCAGCAGCTTGGGACAGGGGGTAGTTGGCTACACCTTC.

This clone was detected only once. The CDR3 DNA sequence: TGTGCCAGCAGCTTAGCGCCCCAGGGTTCTGTAAAACTGTTTTTT. This codes for CASSLAPQGSVKLFF. The V call is TRBV7-8, the J call TRBJ1-4; possibly TRBD1 for D (5 bases). This CDR3 spans 15 amino acids. Germline V lookup: CDR1 SGHVS, CDR2 FQNEAQ. Deletions cut 0 bases from V and 10 bases from J, with 15 bases between. Complete variable domain (other parts from reference TRBV7-8 and TRBJ1-4): GAGVSQSPRYKVAKRGQDVALRCDPISGHVSLFWYQQALGQGPEFLTYFQNEAQLDKSGLPSDRFFAERPEGSVSTLKIQRTQQEDSAVYLCASSLAPQGSVKLFFGSGTQLSVL.

The chain is built from TRBV15 and TRBJ1-1; 10 bases fit TRBD1. V trimming: 3 bases; J trimming: 3 bases; junction bases outside the gene matches: 7. The CDR3 extends over 16 amino acids. Germline values: CDR1 LNHNV, CDR2 YYDKDF (reference sequence). This CDR3 is CATSRKGGQGYTEAFF. CDR3 DNA sequence: TGTGCCACCAGCAGGAAAGGGGGACAGGGGTACACTGAAGCTTTCTTT.

This chain uses TRBV21-1 with TRBJ2-4. TRBV21-1 corresponds to a pseudogene. The CDR3 contains 16 residues. CDR3 sequence: CASSKALAIAKNIQYF. DNA for the CDR3: TGTGCCAGCAGCAAAGCCTTGGCTATAGCCAAAAACATTCAGTACTTC.

V gene TRBV15 combines with J gene TRBJ1-5; tentative D call: TRBD1 (6 bases). Germline V CDR1 and CDR2: LNHNV, YYDKDF (reference sequence). V dropped 2 bases and J dropped 6 bases, with 14 bases sitting between them. The CDR3 has 15 amino acids. The CDR3 is CATSRPNRDVQPQHF. The CDR3 DNA reads TGTGCCACCAGCAGACCCAACAGGGATGTTCAGCCCCAGCATTTT.